The rows below give T cell receptor beta chains drawn from one sample of a study of blood T cell repertoires in COVID-19. The table came from immunoSEQ multiplex PCR; TCRdb's copy has only in-frame clones and leaves some out. The sample consists of 250,000 to 300,000 clones, approximately 85% of them appearing once. Sample: peripheral blood. The source is a woman aged 70 to 79 with acute or convalescent COVID-19. The CDR3 runs from the conserved cysteine through the conserved F or W. The D gene is left open where the match is weak. Rows may omit the clone size; those that give it use once, few, many or a size class.

v_gene,d_gene,abundance,j_gene,CDR3aa,CDR3nt
TRBV19,-,few,TRBJ2-6,CASSITGTSGANVLTF,TGTGCCAGTAGTATAACAGGGACCTCTGGGGCCAACGTCCTGACTTTC
TRBV18,TRBD1,-,TRBJ2-5,CASSPGTGEKQTQYF,TGTGCCAGCTCACCCGGAACAGGGGAGAAGCAGACCCAGTACTTC
TRBV6-1,-,-,TRBJ1-1,CASSGGTEAFF,TGTGCCAGCAGCGGGGGTACTGAAGCTTTCTTT
TRBV30,-,-,TRBJ1-1,CARTGARVTEAFF,TGTGCCCGCACCGGTGCCAGGGTAACTGAAGCTTTCTTT
TRBV2,-,-,TRBJ2-6,CASSPGQTGANVLTF,TGTGCCAGCAGTCCTGGACAGACTGGGGCCAACGTCCTGACTTTC
TRBV5-4,-,-,TRBJ1-1,CASSPRGGARGLNTEAFF,TGTGCCAGCAGCCCTCGGGGGGGTGCTCGGGGGTTGAACACTGAAGCTTTCTTT
TRBV3-1/TRBV3-2,-,-,TRBJ2-5,CASSRSGAQETQYF,TGTGCCAGCAGCCGTAGCGGCGCCCAAGAGACCCAGTACTTC
TRBV6-1,-,-,TRBJ1-5,CASSESRLLGNQPQHF,TGTGCCAGCAGTGAATCTAGGCTGTTGGGCAATCAGCCCCAGCATTTT
TRBV10-3,-,once,TRBJ1-2,CAISVGGGAQHYGYTF,TGTGCCATCAGTGTGGGGGGGGGCGCTCAGCACTATGGCTACACCTTC
TRBV6-5,-,-,TRBJ1-2,CASSKVNRVNYGYTF,TGTGCCAGCAGCAAAGTAAACAGGGTTAACTATGGCTACACCTTC
TRBV21-1,-,-,TRBJ2-4,CASTLSGGIDGNIQYF,TGTGCCAGCACCCTAAGTGGGGGGATAGACGGAAACATTCAGTACTTC
TRBV12-3/TRBV12-4,TRBD2,-,TRBJ2-7,CASSPGTSGVQYF,TGTGCCAGCAGTCCCGGGACTAGCGGAGTGCAGTACTTC
TRBV30,-,-,TRBJ1-4,CAWSKQFNEKLFF,TGTGCCTGGAGTAAACAGTTTAATGAAAAACTGTTTTTT
TRBV5-4,TRBD1,-,TRBJ1-4,CASSGTGGDEKLFF,TGTGCCAGCAGCGGAACAGGGGGTGATGAAAAACTGTTTTTT
TRBV12-2,-,-,TRBJ1-5,CASRLEGGGGPNQPQHF,TGTGCAAGTCGCTTAGAGGGGGGGGGTGGCCCCAATCAGCCCCAGCATTTT
TRBV4-1,TRBD2,-,TRBJ2-2,CASSNSVIPGLVVSNTGELFF,TGCGCCAGCAGCAACAGTGTCATTCCGGGACTAGTCGTTTCGAACACCGGGGAGCTGTTTTTT
TRBV5-1,-,-,TRBJ1-2,CASSLAGIGGYTF,TGCGCCAGCAGCTTGGCCGGGATCGGCGGCTACACCTTC
TRBV11-2,-,-,TRBJ1-2,CASSPTLMNGGYTF,TGTGCCAGCAGCCCGACTCTAATGAACGGTGGCTACACCTTC
TRBV2,TRBD1,-,TRBJ1-1,CASGTGKGTEAFF,TGTGCCAGCGGGACAGGGAAGGGGACTGAAGCTTTCTTT
TRBV15,TRBD2,-,TRBJ2-7,CATSREGGAYEQYF,TGTGCCACCAGCAGAGAGGGGGGGGCCTACGAGCAGTACTTC
TRBV4-1,-,-,TRBJ1-3,CASSQDPGSAIYF,TGCGCCAGCAGCCAAGATCCGGGTAGTGCCATATATTTT
TRBV27,TRBD2,-,TRBJ2-3,CASRSIQSGGGTDTQYF,TGTGCCAGCCGTTCAATTCAGAGCGGGGGGGGCACAGATACGCAGTATTTT
TRBV6-6,-,-,TRBJ1-1,CASTQQGNTEAFF,TGTGCCAGCACTCAACAGGGTAACACTGAAGCTTTCTTT
TRBV18,-,few,TRBJ1-5,CASSPGTRTSNQPQHF,TGTGCCAGCTCACCGGGGACTCGAACTAGCAATCAGCCCCAGCATTTT
TRBV7-9,TRBD1,-,TRBJ1-5,CASSSGTGNQPQHF,TGTGCCAGCAGCTCTGGGACAGGTAATCAGCCCCAGCATTTT
TRBV7-2,TRBD1,-,TRBJ1-2,CASSSQGVHGGRGYTF,TGTGCCAGCAGCTCGCAGGGGGTCCATGGAGGGCGGGGCTACACCTTC
TRBV6-1,-,-,TRBJ2-3,CASSEIGVYTQYF,TGTGCCAGCAGTGAAATAGGGGTCTATACGCAGTATTTT
TRBV30,-,-,TRBJ1-1,CAWSSQVNTEAFF,TGTGCCTGGAGCTCACAGGTGAACACTGAAGCTTTCTTT
TRBV20-1,-,-,TRBJ2-5,CSAEGQETQYF,TGCAGTGCAGAGGGACAAGAGACCCAGTACTTC
TRBV11-2,-,-,TRBJ2-3,CASSLGSSSTDTQYF,TGTGCCAGCAGCTTAGGTTCGTCCTCCACAGATACGCAGTATTTT
TRBV5-1,TRBD1,-,TRBJ1-6,CASSLDGQGDRTLHF,TGCGCCAGCAGCTTGGACGGACAGGGGGACAGGACCCTCCACTTT
TRBV5-4,TRBD2,-,TRBJ2-3,CASSLARLAGGTDTQYF,TGTGCCAGCAGCTTGGCGCGACTAGCGGGGGGGACAGATACGCAGTATTTT
TRBV10-3,TRBD1,-,TRBJ1-1,CAISLGTGGRKAFF,TGTGCCATCAGCCTCGGGACAGGGGGAAGGAAGGCTTTCTTT
TRBV6-5,-,-,TRBJ2-7,CASEGGFTYEQYF,TGTGCCAGCGAGGGGGGGTTCACCTACGAGCAGTACTTC
TRBV6-5,-,-,TRBJ1-1,CASTPGVRTEAFF,TGTGCCAGCACCCCGGGGGTTCGGACTGAAGCTTTCTTT
TRBV10-2,TRBD2,-,TRBJ2-2,CASAWAGGRGGELFF,TGCGCCAGCGCGTGGGCGGGGGGGCGAGGCGGGGAGCTGTTTTTT
TRBV7-2,TRBD2,-,TRBJ2-1,CASRPTSGDYNEQFF,TGTGCCAGCAGACCTACTAGCGGGGACTACAATGAGCAGTTCTTC
TRBV4-2,TRBD1,-,TRBJ2-5,CASSQDPSGGTGAQYF,TGTGCCAGCAGCCAAGACCCGTCCGGGGGGACAGGGGCCCAGTACTTC
TRBV9,TRBD2,-,TRBJ2-3,CASSVVAGGPDSTDTQYF,TGTGCCAGCAGCGTAGTAGCGGGGGGCCCCGATAGCACAGATACGCAGTATTTT
TRBV5-1,-,-,TRBJ1-5,CASSLVVRGTSNQPQHF,TGCGCCAGCAGCTTGGTTGTGAGGGGGACAAGCAATCAGCCCCAGCATTTT
TRBV7-2,-,-,TRBJ2-3,CASSLASSRDTQYF,TGTGCCAGCAGCTTAGCGTCTTCACGGGATACGCAGTATTTT
TRBV2,TRBD2,-,TRBJ2-1,CASSPAGTSGGPFF,TGTGCCAGCAGTCCCGCCGGGACTAGCGGGGGGCCGTTCTTC
TRBV13,TRBD1,-,TRBJ2-7,CASSSMPNRGLNYEQYF,TGTGCCAGCAGCTCCATGCCAAACAGGGGGCTAAACTACGAGCAGTACTTC
TRBV19,TRBD1,-,TRBJ1-2,CASRIDRANYGYTF,TGTGCCAGTAGAATCGACAGGGCTAACTATGGCTACACCTTC
TRBV15,-,-,TRBJ1-5,CATSLDGGSQPQHF,TGTGCCACCAGCCTAGACGGGGGGTCGCAGCCCCAGCATTTT
TRBV19,-,-,TRBJ2-1,CASSIIRGSYNEQFF,TGTGCCAGTAGTATCATTCGGGGGTCGTACAATGAGCAGTTCTTC
TRBV7-9,-,-,TRBJ1-4,CASRPSGGGNEKLFF,TGTGCCAGCAGACCCTCGGGCGGCGGGAATGAAAAACTGTTTTTT
TRBV3-1/TRBV3-2,TRBD1,-,TRBJ1-1,CASSQGDRGLINTEAFF,TGTGCCAGCAGCCAAGGGGACAGGGGGCTTATAAACACTGAAGCTTTCTTT
TRBV18,-,-,TRBJ2-7,CASSPPARGDEQYF,TGTGCCAGCTCACCACCCGCCAGGGGGGACGAGCAGTACTTC
TRBV14,TRBD1,-,TRBJ1-2,CASSPIPGQGYGYTF,TGTGCCAGCAGCCCCATTCCGGGACAGGGTTATGGCTACACCTTC
TRBV5-5,-,-,TRBJ2-3,CASSLAFLTSGDTQYF,TGTGCCAGCAGCTTAGCCTTCCTTACGTCCGGGGATACGCAGTATTTT
TRBV19,-,-,TRBJ2-2,CASRTPDRRGGGELFF,TGTGCCAGTAGGACACCGGACAGGCGGGGTGGCGGGGAGCTGTTTTTT
TRBV5-6,-,-,TRBJ1-1,CASSLFARDTEAFF,TGTGCCAGCAGCCTTTTCGCCAGGGACACTGAAGCTTTCTTT
TRBV10-3,-,-,TRBJ1-2,CAISDLEQAVEGYTF,TGTGCCATCAGTGACCTCGAGCAGGCCGTAGAAGGCTACACCTTC
TRBV7-9,TRBD1,-,TRBJ2-5,CASSLALQGRETQYF,TGTGCCAGCAGCTTAGCACTACAGGGGCGAGAGACCCAGTACTTC
TRBV27,-,-,TRBJ1-5,CASSPWGQDGNQPQHF,TGTGCCAGCAGTCCCTGGGGCCAGGATGGCAATCAGCCCCAGCATTTT
TRBV5-5,TRBD1,-,TRBJ1-4,CASSLRGQGSNEKLFF,TGTGCCAGCAGCTTGCGCGGACAGGGATCTAATGAAAAACTGTTTTTT